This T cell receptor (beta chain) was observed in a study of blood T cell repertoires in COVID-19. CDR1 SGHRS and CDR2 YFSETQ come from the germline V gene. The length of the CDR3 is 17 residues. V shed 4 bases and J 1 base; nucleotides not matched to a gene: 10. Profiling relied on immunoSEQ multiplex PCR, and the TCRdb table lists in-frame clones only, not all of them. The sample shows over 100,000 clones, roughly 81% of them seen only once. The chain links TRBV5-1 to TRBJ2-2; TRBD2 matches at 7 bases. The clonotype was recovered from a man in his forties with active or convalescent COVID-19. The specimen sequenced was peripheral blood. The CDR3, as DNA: TGCGCCAGCAGCCCGAGGGCAGCGGGGCTGAACACCGGGGAGCTGTTTTTT. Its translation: CASSPRAAGLNTGELFF.